One and the same sample provided the 23 T cell receptor beta chains below, sequenced in a study of CD8 T cells in ankylosing spondylitis (dated by TCRdb to about 2017). The library was made by 5' RACE. TCRdb records Illumina HiSeq 2500 as the sequencer. TCRdb itself trimmed the public reads at Q25 with fastp, ran MiXCR and retained productive beta chains. Rows matching on CDR3 protein sequence are summarized as one entry with the most common DNA and genes. For this sample there are around 120,000 distinct CDR3 sequences; 24% appear just once. Together, the top ten hold around an eighth of the sample. The material sequenced was synovial fluid, either unsorted or a sorted T cell fraction (not recorded which). The receptor set was obtained from a male donor with ankylosing spondylitis.

This clonotype was seen more than once but under ten times. The CDR3 sequence: CASSWTSGRNEQYF. In DNA form, the CDR3 reads TGTGCCAGCAGTTGGACTAGCGGGAGGAACGAGCAGTACTTC. The V call is TRBV12-3 or TRBV12-4, the J call TRBJ2-7, with 14 bases identical to TRBD2. Trimming at V came to 4 bases and at J to 5 bases, leaving 1 base not matched to a gene. This CDR3 region has 14 residues.

The chain couples TRBV5-6 to TRBJ2-1; unclear D gene. Trimming pared 4 bases from V and 10 bases from J, leaving 9 bases between. The CDR3 consists of 11 residues. Germline loops: CDR1 SGHDT, CDR2 YYEEEE. This CDR3 reads CASSRLDEQFF. In nucleotides, the CDR3 is TGTGCCAGCAGCCGACTCGACGAGCAGTTCTTC.

This chain connects TRBV20-1 to TRBJ2-7; D uncertain. CDR1 DFQATT and CDR2 SNEGSKA come from the germline V gene (reference sequence). The CDR3 runs 13 residues. Trimming cost V 3 bases and J 2 bases, with 11 bases left between them. The CDR3 loop is CSASRGLTYEQYV. The CDR3 coding sequence is TGCAGTGCTAGTCGTGGGTTGACCTACGAGCAGTACGTC.

The CDR3 DNA sequence: TGCAGTGCTAGGGGACTAGCGGTCTACAATGAGCAGTTCTTC. Translated: CSARGLAVYNEQFF. The chain is built from TRBV20-1 and TRBJ2-1; 11 positions agree with TRBD2. The CDR3 totals 14 residues. With V trimmed by 3 bases and J by 3 bases, 1 base remained unmatched. Germline CDR1 and CDR2: DFQATT and SNEGSKA (reference sequence).

V usage is TRBV19 and J usage is TRBJ2-5; D perhaps matches TRBD2 (5 bases). Germline V CDR1 and CDR2: LNHDA, SQIVND (reference sequence). The CDR3 consists of 14 residues. With 3 bases removed from V and 5 bases from J, the gap between germline ends came to 13 bases. The CDR3 region has the DNA TGTGCCAGTAGTATCGGACTCACCCGGGAGACCCAGTACTTC. Translating gives CASSIGLTRETQYF.

The genes are TRBV24-1 and TRBJ2-1, with 11 nucleotides matching TRBD1. CDR1 and CDR2 (germline): KGHDR, SFDVKD. Unmatched junction bases numbered 11, after V lost 4 bases and J lost 7 bases. CDR3 size: 17 residues. As DNA, the CDR3 is TGTGCCACCAGTGAGTCGAGTTGGACAGGGGGCGAGAATGAGCAGTTCTTC. Protein: CATSESSWTGGENEQFF.

This clonotype was counted a few times. The chain couples TRBV5-1 to TRBJ1-1; D remains ambiguous. The V end was cut by 2 bases, the J end by 5 bases, with 13 bases between. Germline lookup yields CDR1 SGHRS and CDR2 YFSETQ. The CDR3 length is 14 residues. The CDR3 DNA reads TGCGCCAGCAGCTTATCGGGGAAAGGGACTGAAGCTTTCTTT. Amino acid sequence: CASSLSGKGTEAFF.

In its sample, this clonotype was seen a few times. The chain recombines TRBV5-1 with TRBJ2-2, with D tentatively TRBD2 (6 bases). Trimming took off 3 bases at V and 5 bases at J, with 14 bases between the two ends. The CDR3 length is 15 residues. Germline CDR1 and CDR2: SGHRS and YFSETQ. The CDR3 sequence is CASSSSATRTGELFF. CDR3 nucleotide sequence: TGCGCCAGCAGCTCGTCCGCGACTAGAACCGGGGAGCTGTTTTTT. Filled out from reference TRBV5-1 and TRBJ2-2, the complete variable domain reads KAGVTQTPRYLIKTRGQQVTLSCSPISGHRSVSWYQQTPGQGLQFLFEYFSETQRNKGNFPGRFSGRQFSNSRSEMNVSTLELGDSALYLCASSSSATRTGELFFGEGSRLTVL.

This clonotype was observed a few times. CDR3 nucleotides: TGTGCCACCAGCAGAGGAGTAGGGAATCTAGCGGAGCTCTCCTACGAGCAGTACTTC. As protein: CATSRGVGNLAELSYEQYF. The J gene is TRBJ2-7, the V gene TRBV15; 7 nucleotides align to TRBD2. The CDR3 has 19 residues. V trimming: 1 base; J trimming: 0 bases; junction bases outside the gene matches: 15. Per germline, CDR1 LNHNV and CDR2 YYDKDF (reference sequence).

V gene TRBV18 combines with J gene TRBJ2-7; unclear D gene. Per the germline V gene, CDR1 is KGHSH and CDR2 is LQKENI. V lost 6 bases to trimming and J lost 0 bases, with 6 bases between them. CDR3 length: 12 residues. CDR3 in DNA: TGTGCCAGCTCCGAAAACTCCTACGAGCAGTACGTC. It translates to CASSENSYEQYV.

This clonotype has at least ten counts. The chain employs TRBV18 and TRBJ2-3; D gene unclear. Germline CDR1 KGHSH, CDR2 LQKENI. V lost 2 bases and J 4 bases, leaving 4 bases between the germline ends. CDR3 length: 12 residues. As DNA, the CDR3 is TGTGCCAGCTCACCAGATTCAGATACGCAGTATTTT. Translation: CASSPDSDTQYF.

This clonotype was observed a handful of times. This chain uses TRBV7-2 with TRBJ1-2, with D possibly being TRBD1 (5 bases). Germline CDR1 SGHTA, CDR2 FQGNSA. V was trimmed by 1 base and J by 3 bases, leaving 9 bases between them. The CDR3 is 14 residues long. DNA for the CDR3: TGTGCCAGCAGCTTAGAGTCAGGGTACTATGGCTACACCTTC. This sequence encodes CASSLESGYYGYTF.

The chain employs TRBV20-1 and TRBJ2-3; D uncertain. Per germline, CDR1 DFQATT and CDR2 SNEGSKA (reference sequence). V was clipped by 5 bases and J by 3 bases, with 9 bases between them. The CDR3 sequence is 12 residues long. In nucleotides, the CDR3 is TGCAGTGCTTCCCGTGGGACAGATACGCAGTATTTT. This translates into CSASRGTDTQYF.

Judged by abundance, this clonotype is medium-sized. V gene TRBV11-2 combines with J gene TRBJ2-7, with 8 bases identical to TRBD1. Germline CDR1 SGHAT, CDR2 FQNNGV. The CDR3 totals 15 residues. The V segment lost 6 bases and the J segment 2 bases; nucleotides outside the gene matches: 9. In DNA, the CDR3 is TGTGCCAGCAGGCCAATTGACAGGGGCACCTACGAGCAGTACTTC. It specifies CASRPIDRGTYEQYF.

This clonotype occurred many times. The genes are TRBV7-4 and TRBJ2-7, with 7 bases that match TRBD1. The junction had 5 bases not matched to a gene; V was cut back by 5 bases and J by 1 base. Per the germline V gene, CDR1 is SGHVT and CDR2 is SQSDAQ. This CDR3 has 14 amino acids. CDR3 amino acids: CASSTRQGSYEQYV. The DNA for the CDR3 is TGTGCCAGCAGCACACGACAGGGTTCCTACGAGCAGTACGTC.

This chain connects TRBV20-1 to TRBJ2-7; the match to TRBD2 covers 13 bases. CDR3 length: 13 amino acids. The ends lost 7 bases at V and 0 bases at J; junction bases unmatched: 0. Germline loops: CDR1 DFQATT, CDR2 SNEGSKA (reference sequence). CDR3 amino acids: CSGLAGGSYEQYV. The CDR3 DNA reads as TGCAGTGGACTAGCGGGAGGCTCCTACGAGCAGTACGTC.

The V and J genes are TRBV11-3 and TRBJ2-1, with a possible D match to TRBD1 (5 bases). The CDR3 covers 15 residues. The V end lost 6 bases, the J end lost 3 bases, and 15 bases lay between the germline ends. From germline, CDR1 is SGHNT and CDR2 YENEEA. In DNA, the CDR3 is TGTGCCAGCAGAAAAGGGGCGGACGACTACAATGAGCAGTTCTTC. Residues: CASRKGADDYNEQFF. Combining the CDR3 with reference TRBV11-3 and TRBJ2-1 gives the whole variable domain EAGVVQSPRYKIIEKKQPVAFWCNPISGHNTLYWYLQNLGQGPELLIRYENEEAVDDSQLPKDRFSAERLKGVDSTLKIQPAELGDSAVYLCASRKGADDYNEQFFGPGTRLTVL.

This clonotype came up a few times. V and J are TRBV20-1 and TRBJ1-2; D gene ambiguous. CDR1 is DFQATT and CDR2 is SNEGSKA in the germline V gene (reference sequence). This CDR3 has 13 residues. Trimming stripped 1 base from V and 1 base from J, with 7 bases between. CDR3 sequence (DNA): TGCAGTGCTAGAGGGAGGTATAACTATGGCTACACCTTC. Protein sequence: CSARGRYNYGYTF.

This clonotype appeared many times. This chain uses TRBV10-1 with TRBJ2-1; either TRBD1 or TRBD2 may supply D (5 bases each). Trimming removed 7 bases from V and 7 bases from J, with 20 bases in between. The CDR3 totals 15 residues. In germline, CDR1 is WNHNN, CDR2 SYGVQD (reference sequence). As DNA, the CDR3 is TGCGCCAGCATGGACCGGGACGGAGGTAGTAATGAGCAGTTCTTC. This sequence encodes CASMDRDGGSNEQFF.

The table lists this clonotype with many counts. The chain has TRBV11-3 and TRBJ2-1, with D perhaps given as TRBD1 or TRBD2 (5 bases each). This CDR3 is 14 amino acids long. Germline CDR1 and CDR2: SGHNT and YENEEA. Trimming took off 5 bases at V and 7 bases at J, with 15 bases between the two ends. The CDR3 bases are TGTGCCAGCAGCCCGGGACCCCTCCCGAATGAGCAGTTCTTC. Protein sequence: CASSPGPLPNEQFF.

This rearrangement joins TRBV3-1 to TRBJ2-7; possibly TRBD1 or TRBD2 for D (5 bases each). The V end was cut by 0 bases, the J end by 2 bases, with 11 bases between. CDR1 and CDR2 from the germline V gene are LGHDT and YNNKEL (reference sequence). The CDR3 totals 15 residues. CDR3 sequence reads: CASSQDWQGAYEQYF. The CDR3 DNA reads TGTGCCAGCAGCCAAGATTGGCAGGGAGCCTACGAGCAGTACTTC.

This chain connects TRBV11-2 to TRBJ2-7; TRBD2 agrees at 12 bases. The CDR3 has 16 amino acids. Germline CDR1 reads SGHAT; CDR2 reads FQNNGV. Unmatched junction bases numbered 9, after V lost 5 bases and J lost 4 bases. CDR3 amino acids: CASSDGWTSGTYEQYV. The CDR3 DNA is TGTGCCAGCAGCGACGGCTGGACTAGCGGGACGTACGAGCAGTACGTC.

This rearrangement joins TRBV5-1 to TRBJ1-2; D perhaps matches TRBD1 (6 bases). Germline CDR1 SGHRS, CDR2 YFSETQ. The CDR3 length is 16 residues. The germline V and J ends were trimmed by 3 bases and 4 bases, with 19 bases remaining between them. The CDR3 coding sequence is TGCGCCAGCAGCTATACCTTCGGTGGGGGGGCCTATGGCTACACCTTC. Protein sequence: CASSYTFGGGAYGYTF.